This entry describes one T cell receptor (beta chain). Its antigen is unidentified. Clones were sequenced by immunoSEQ multiplex PCR, and TCRdb holds only the in-frame ones, with some missing. The table has approximately 41,000 clones, about 91% seen once. V shed 1 base and J shed 5 bases, with 5 bases lying between them. Germline CDR1 is LNHDA and CDR2 is SQIVND (reference sequence). The CDR3 extends over 12 amino acids. These data originate in a study of T cells in localized non-small cell lung cancer. Study-wide findings and caveats: Uninvolved neighboring lung showed the greatest T cell clonality, exceeding tumor. Appearances in adjacent lung were noted for a median approximately 58 of the top 100 tumor clones.

The origin of this receptor is a woman aged 40 to 75 with stage II lung adenocarcinoma. Sequences were derived from PBMCs, sampled before any cancer treatment. This chain connects TRBV19 to TRBJ1-1, with D unclear. The CDR3 DNA is TGTGCCAGTAGTATAGGAACGACTGAAGCTTTCTTT. It codes for CASSIGTTEAFF.